One and the same sample provided the 21 T cell receptor beta chains below, sequenced in a study of T cells in tuberculosis. Generated by immunoSEQ multiplex PCR, the TCRdb table keeps only in-frame clones and is missing some. This sample has 30,000 to 35,000 clones, with just over 90% found just once. The time point here: new active TB diagnosis, blood taken before or within 7 days of starting treatment. This sample comprised PBMCs, obtained at tuberculosis diagnosis. The receptors shown here come from an adult with tuberculosis. Some clones in this sample may be carry-over from other donors' samples.

CDR3 sequence reads: CASTKDSTWSEQYF. The CDR3 coding sequence is TGTGCCAGCACCAAAGATTCCACTTGGAGCGAGCAGTACTTC. The chain has TRBV2 and TRBJ2-7; D gene unclear. The V gene lost 7 bases and the J gene lost 6 bases, with 19 bases spanning the gap. The CDR3 loop spans 14 amino acids. Germline values: CDR1 SNHLY, CDR2 FYNNEI.

The chain is built from TRBV2 and TRBJ2-7; D possibly corresponds to TRBD2 (5 bases). The V end was cut by 8 bases, the J end by 3 bases, with 14 bases between. The CDR3 runs to 13 residues. CDR1 and CDR2 from the germline V gene are SNHLY and FYNNEI. The CDR3 region is CASQPPGYYEQYF. The CDR3 bases are TGTGCCAGCCAACCCCCGGGATACTACGAGCAGTACTTC.

This clone was detected only once. The chain recombines TRBV7-3 with TRBJ2-3; possibly TRBD2 for D (5 bases). The ends were cut back, 3 bases at V and 3 bases at J, with 7 bases in the middle. There are 13 residues in the CDR3. Germline V CDR1 and CDR2: SGHTA, FQGTGA. The CDR3 region is CASSFRLTDTQYF. The CDR3 DNA follows: TGTGCCAGCAGCTTTAGACTAACAGATACGCAGTATTTT.

The chain employs TRBV2 and TRBJ2-3; TRBD2 agrees at 7 bases. V lost 5 bases, J lost 1 base, and 6 bases stayed unmatched. The length of the CDR3 is 15 residues. Per the germline V gene, CDR1 is SNHLY and CDR2 is FYNNEI. CDR3: CASSPRGDRTDTQYF. Here the CDR3 DNA reads TGTGCCAGCAGTCCCCGGGGGGACCGCACAGATACGCAGTATTTT.

The V call is TRBV4-2, the J call TRBJ1-2; 10 bases line up with TRBD1. With 3 bases clipped from V and 5 bases from J, the junction kept 6 bases outside the gene matches. Germline loops: CDR1 LGHNA, CDR2 YNFKEQ. The CDR3 has 15 amino acids. CDR3 in DNA: TGTGCCAGCAGCCAGCGGGACAGGGGCCCTTATGGCTACACCTTC. This translates into CASSQRDRGPYGYTF.

The chain couples TRBV11-2 to TRBJ1-1; D gene uncertain. The germline gives CDR1 SGHAT, CDR2 FQNNGV. The CDR3 has 14 amino acids. The V end was cut by 5 bases, the J end by 1 base, with 11 bases between. In nucleotides, the CDR3 is TGTGCCAGCAGCCAGCCAGGCCGGAACACTGAAGCTTTCTTT. Encoded protein: CASSQPGRNTEAFF.

This chain connects TRBV4-1 to TRBJ1-1; no clear D gene. The CDR3 contains 16 residues. The germline V and J ends were trimmed by 0 bases and 2 bases, with 13 bases remaining between them. Per germline, CDR1 MGHRA and CDR2 YSYEKL. For the CDR3, the DNA is TGCGCCAGCAGCCAAGAACCGGGATGGGGAAACACTGAAGCTTTCTTT. It translates to CASSQEPGWGNTEAFF.

The CDR3 DNA follows: TGTGCCAGCAGGACGACAAGATTTAACTATGGCTACACCTTC. Residues: CASRTTRFNYGYTF. J is TRBJ1-2 and V is TRBV27; no clear D gene. This CDR3 is built from 14 residues. V lost 6 bases, J lost 1 base, and 12 bases lay in between. Germline lookup yields CDR1 MNHEY and CDR2 SMNVEV (reference sequence).

This rearrangement joins TRBV5-1 to TRBJ2-1; unclear D gene. CDR3 size: 15 residues. Trimming took 0 bases from V and 4 from J, leaving 11 bases between them. Germline V gene sequence: CDR1 SGHRS, CDR2 YFSETQ. For the CDR3, the DNA is TGCGCCAGCAGCTTGGACAGTCCCCTTTACAATGAGCAGTTCTTC. This translates into CASSLDSPLYNEQFF.

V and J are TRBV1 and TRBJ1-4. TRBV1 is assigned pseudogene status. CDR3 length: 16 residues. The CDR3 loop reads CTSSQDKAADLEKLFF. In DNA, the CDR3 is TGCACCAGCAGCCAAGATAAGGCGGCAGACCTTGAAAAACTGTTTTTT.

The CDR3 spells CSVLFRYGYTF. The DNA for the CDR3 is TGCAGCGTTTTATTTAGATATGGCTACACCTTC. V is TRBV29-1 and J is TRBJ1-2; D unresolved. With 5 bases removed from V and 5 bases from J, the gap between germline ends came to 9 bases. This CDR3 is built from 11 residues. Germline-derived CDR1 and CDR2 are SQVTM and ANQGSEA.

The CDR3 region has the DNA TGCGCCAGCAGCTTGGGGGGGGGTTTTGATTCACCCCTCCACTTT. Its translation: CASSLGGGFDSPLHF. V is TRBV5-1 and J is TRBJ1-6, with a possible D match to TRBD1 (5 bases). V gave up 0 bases and J gave up 8 bases, with 12 bases separating them. Germline loops: CDR1 SGHRS, CDR2 YFSETQ. CDR3 length: 15 residues. Full variable domain (outside the CDR3, taken from reference TRBV5-1 and TRBJ1-6): KAGVTQTPRYLIKTRGQQVTLSCSPISGHRSVSWYQQTPGQGLQFLFEYFSETQRNKGNFPGRFSGRQFSNSRSEMNVSTLELGDSALYLCASSLGGGFDSPLHFGNGTRLTVT.

The chain links TRBV7-2 to TRBJ2-1, with a tentative D call TRBD2 (6 bases). Deletions cut 1 base from V and 6 bases from J, with 10 bases between. The CDR3 has 14 residues. Germline V gene sequence: CDR1 SGHTA, CDR2 FQGNSA. The DNA of the CDR3 is TGTGCCAGCAGCTTAGGCGGGGATTTCAATGAGCAGTTCTTC. Translated, it gives CASSLGGDFNEQFF.

The CDR3 DNA reads as TGTGCCAGCAGCTTCGGGACAGGGAGGCTCCACGAGCAGTACTTC. Translated: CASSFGTGRLHEQYF. The chain has TRBV7-4 and TRBJ2-7, with 9 bases identical to TRBD1. Germline values: CDR1 SGHVT, CDR2 SQSDAQ. CDR3 size: 15 residues. After removal of 3 bases from V and 5 bases from J, the junction contained 8 bases not matched to a gene.

The rearrangement joins TRBV7-8 to TRBJ1-5, with 9 bases identical to TRBD1. The V gene end was trimmed by 2 bases and the J gene end by 6 bases; junction bases not matched to a gene: 2. The CDR3 sequence is 14 residues long. Germline V gene sequence: CDR1 SGHVS, CDR2 FQNEAQ. The CDR3 DNA reads TGTGCCAGCAGCTTAACAGGGGGCAGTCAGCCCCAGCATTTT. Translating gives CASSLTGGSQPQHF.

This rearrangement joins TRBV15 to TRBJ2-7; D is perhaps TRBD2 (6 bases). Germline V gene data show CDR1 as LNHNV and CDR2 as YYDKDF (reference sequence). The CDR3 totals 14 residues. V was trimmed by 0 bases and J by 6 bases, leaving 12 bases between them. The DNA of the CDR3 is TGTGCCACCAGCAGAGATCGATTCGGGGGCGAGCAGTACTTC. Protein: CATSRDRFGGEQYF.

V gene TRBV7-8 combines with J gene TRBJ2-7, with 11 bases identical to TRBD1. The J segment lost 6 bases and the V segment lost 1 base, leaving 8 bases of the junction unmatched. This CDR3 is built from 16 residues. Germline assignment: CDR1 SGHVS and CDR2 FQNEAQ. The CDR3 bases are TGTGCCAGCAGCTTAGTAAAGGTCGGGACAGGGGGCGAGCAGTACTTC. Residues: CASSLVKVGTGGEQYF.

The sample holds one count of this clone. The chain's CDR3 is CASSEVWGQGDDEQYF. For the CDR3, the DNA is TGTGCCAGCAGTGAAGTCTGGGGACAGGGTGATGACGAGCAGTACTTC. This rearrangement joins TRBV6-1 to TRBJ2-7; 9 nucleotides align to TRBD1. There are 16 residues in the CDR3. V was pared by 1 base and J by 5 bases, with 9 bases of the junction left unmatched. Per the germline V gene, CDR1 is MNHNS and CDR2 is SASEGT.

V is TRBV19 and J is TRBJ2-6, with a possible D match to TRBD2 (5 bases). Germline V lookup: CDR1 LNHDA, CDR2 SQIVND (reference sequence). The CDR3 loop spans 14 amino acids. Trimming took 7 bases from V and 1 from J, leaving 8 bases between them. DNA of the CDR3: TGTGCCAGTAAGGGAGCTTCTGGGGCCAACGTCCTGACTTTC. This translates into CASKGASGANVLTF.

The chain joins TRBV7-9 to TRBJ2-1; D may be TRBD1 (5 bases). V was trimmed by 4 bases and J by 2 bases, leaving 18 bases between them. Germline V CDR1 and CDR2: SEHNR, FQNEAQ (reference sequence). The CDR3 length is 17 residues. The CDR3 is CASSSTRQTTTYNEQFF. CDR3 in DNA: TGTGCCAGCAGCTCAACAAGACAGACAACAACCTACAATGAGCAGTTCTTC.

The V and J genes are TRBV29-1 and TRBJ2-5; D is perhaps TRBD2 (7 bases). V was clipped by 6 bases and J by 5 bases, with 22 bases between them. This CDR3 has 15 amino acids. Germline V gene sequence: CDR1 SQVTM, CDR2 ANQGSEA. Here the CDR3 reads CSVQKWGAGGETQYF. The CDR3, as DNA: TGCAGCGTCCAGAAGTGGGGGGCCGGGGGGGAGACCCAGTACTTC.